The 19 T cell receptor beta chains presented below share a single source sample, sequenced in a study of vaccination effects on CD4 cells after COVID-19. Profiled with immunoSEQ multiplex PCR; TCRdb holds only in-frame clones, not every one. The profile shows tens of thousands of clones, 72% of them singletons. Antigen specificity for these receptors is unknown. CD4+ T cells were isolated after less than 13 days of culture. The material was CD4+ T cells from PBMCs cultured without peptide, obtained before COVID-19 vaccination. Receptor source: a human donor who had a prior SARS-CoV-2 infection.

The V call is TRBV7-2, the J call TRBJ2-1; D is ambiguous. The V end was cut by 1 base, the J end by 10 bases, with 11 bases between. The CDR3 contains 13 residues. CDR1 and CDR2 (germline): SGHTA, FQGNSA. DNA for the CDR3: TGTGCCAGCAGCTTAGTTCGATTGCGAGAGCAGTTCTTC. Translated, it gives CASSLVRLREQFF.

The V gene is TRBV5-1, the J gene TRBJ2-2, with D tentatively TRBD1 (6 bases). The V gene's germline CDR1 is SGHRS and CDR2 YFSETQ. The V end lost 4 bases, the J end lost 8 bases, and 18 bases lay between the germline ends. This CDR3 spans 15 amino acids. The DNA for the CDR3 is TGCGCCAGCAGCCCGGCCGGACAGATTCCGGGGGAGCTGTTTTTT. It yields the protein CASSPAGQIPGELFF.

In its sample, this clone was seen once. The rearrangement uses TRBV2 and TRBJ2-4, with D possibly being TRBD2 (5 bases). The germline V and J ends were trimmed by 8 bases and 1 base, with 12 bases remaining between them. CDR1 is SNHLY and CDR2 is FYNNEI in the germline V gene. This CDR3 spans 14 amino acids. The DNA for the CDR3 is TGTGCCAGCTTTAGCGTGACGGCCAAAAACATTCAGTACTTC. Encoded protein: CASFSVTAKNIQYF. Combining the CDR3 with reference TRBV2 and TRBJ2-4 gives the whole variable domain EPEVTQTPSHQVTQMGQEVILRCVPISNHLYFYWYRQILGQKVEFLVSFYNNEISEKSEIFDDQFSVERPDGSNFTLKIRSTKLEDSAMYFCASFSVTAKNIQYFGAGTRLSVL.

J is TRBJ1-3 and V is TRBV5-6; D gene uncertain. V gave up 2 bases and J gave up 0 bases, with 12 bases separating them. In germline, CDR1 is SGHDT, CDR2 YYEEEE. The CDR3 is made up of 16 amino acids. CDR3 DNA sequence: TGTGCCAGCAGCTTAGGTCCAGTAACCTCTGGAAACACCATATATTTT. This codes for CASSLGPVTSGNTIYF.

The genes are TRBV19 and TRBJ2-3; D gene unclear. Trimming pared 1 base from V and 5 bases from J, leaving 7 bases between. From germline, CDR1 is LNHDA and CDR2 SQIVND (reference sequence). CDR3 length: 13 amino acids. CDR3 sequence (DNA): TGTGCCAGTAGTATAGCCCTCGGAGATACGCAGTATTTT. It codes for CASSIALGDTQYF.

This clone has only a few counts. This chain joins TRBV7-9 and TRBJ1-3; D perhaps matches TRBD1 (6 bases). The CDR3 covers 13 residues. The V gene lost 6 bases and the J gene lost 4 bases, with 10 bases spanning the gap. Germline V gene data show CDR1 as SEHNR and CDR2 as FQNEAQ (reference sequence). As DNA, the CDR3 is TGTGCCAGCAGGAAAGGGGGGGGAAACACCATATATTTT. The encoded protein is CASRKGGGNTIYF.

This sequence joins TRBV7-9 and TRBJ2-1; 7 bases map to TRBD2. The CDR3 totals 11 residues. CDR1 SEHNR and CDR2 FQNEAQ come from the germline V gene (reference sequence). The V and J ends lost 1 base and 13 bases, in that order; junction bases with no gene match: 1. CDR3 sequence: CASSLGTRQFF. DNA for the CDR3: TGTGCCAGCAGCTTAGGGACTAGACAGTTCTTC.

This clone has just a few counts. V gene TRBV5-1 combines with J gene TRBJ2-6; TRBD1 aligns across 7 bases. Germline CDR1 and CDR2: SGHRS and YFSETQ. After removal of 0 bases from V and 2 bases from J, the junction contained 5 bases not matched to a gene. The CDR3 covers 17 residues. CDR3 bases: TGCGCCAGCAGCTTGGCCGGACAGGTAGCTGGGGCCAACGTCCTGACTTTC. The encoded protein is CASSLAGQVAGANVLTF. The full variable domain, in which reference TRBV5-1 and TRBJ2-6 provide the parts outside the CDR3, is KAGVTQTPRYLIKTRGQQVTLSCSPISGHRSVSWYQQTPGQGLQFLFEYFSETQRNKGNFPGRFSGRQFSNSRSEMNVSTLELGDSALYLCASSLAGQVAGANVLTFGAGSRLTVL.

This clone was counted only a few times. The chain links TRBV4-2 to TRBJ2-1; the match to TRBD1 covers 7 bases. From germline, CDR1 is LGHNA and CDR2 YNFKEQ. With V trimmed by 8 bases and J by 5 bases, 15 bases remained unmatched. The CDR3 spans 16 residues. CDR3 nucleotide sequence: TGTGCCAGCGCATCCTCACCAGGGGGTGGTGACAATGAGCAGTTCTTC. Its protein product is CASASSPGGGDNEQFF.

The rearrangement uses TRBV18 and TRBJ1-2; D possibly corresponds to TRBD1 (5 bases). Trimming removed 6 bases from V and 4 bases from J, with 15 bases in between. In germline, CDR1 is KGHSH, CDR2 LQKENI. The CDR3 contains 14 residues. DNA for the CDR3: TGTGCCAGCTCTCGCGGGGGAGAGGGCTATGGCTACACCTTC. Amino acids: CASSRGGEGYGYTF.

To note about this clone: At one end the junction does not follow the germline gene, possibly because of a read error. The chain combines TRBV7-7 with TRBJ1-1; D unresolved. Germline CDR1 and CDR2: SSHAT and FNYEAQ (reference sequence). This CDR3 is 13 amino acids long. Here the CDR3 DNA reads TGTGCTAGCAGCGCAGGACGGGGCACTGAAGCTTTCTTT. Its protein is CASSAGRGTEAFF.

The chain combines TRBV5-1 with TRBJ2-2; 9 bases are a match to TRBD1. This CDR3 is built from 14 residues. V was pared by 4 bases and J by 6 bases, with 4 bases of the junction left unmatched. Germline loops: CDR1 SGHRS, CDR2 YFSETQ. CDR3 in amino acids: CASSPGQGSGELFF. CDR3 DNA sequence: TGCGCCAGCAGCCCGGGACAGGGATCCGGGGAGCTGTTTTTT.

The chain couples TRBV3-1 (or the pseudogene TRBV3-2) to TRBJ2-3; D may be TRBD2 (6 bases). The CDR3 covers 16 residues. The germline CDR1 and CDR2 sequences are LGHDT and YNNKEL (reference sequence). Deletions cut 0 bases from V and 0 bases from J, with 10 bases between. The CDR3: CASSQEASVSTDTQYF. As DNA, the CDR3 is TGTGCCAGCAGCCAAGAGGCTAGCGTGAGCACAGATACGCAGTATTTT.

This clone was observed a few times. J is TRBJ2-5 and V is TRBV5-4; TRBD1 matches at 9 bases. Germline V gene lookup returns CDR1 SGHNT and CDR2 YYREEE (reference sequence). The CDR3 runs to 15 residues. The V gene end was trimmed by 8 bases and the J gene end by 2 bases; junction bases not matched to a gene: 10. Here the CDR3 reads CASKRQGELQETQYF. In nucleotides, the CDR3 is TGTGCCAGTAAACGACAGGGGGAATTACAAGAGACCCAGTACTTC.

The table lists this clone with a count of one. V gene TRBV5-8 combines with J gene TRBJ1-5, with D possibly TRBD1 on 5 matching bases. V was shortened by 0 bases and J by 2 bases, with 15 bases between the two germline ends. Looked up from germline, CDR1 is SGHTS and CDR2 is YDEGEE. The length of the CDR3 is 17 residues. CDR3 in amino acids: CASSLVPGLRGNQPQHF. CDR3 bases: TGTGCCAGCAGCTTGGTTCCAGGGTTGAGGGGCAATCAGCCCCAGCATTTT.

The chain uses TRBV19 and TRBJ1-1, with D perhaps matching TRBD1 (5 bases). Between the trimmed V and J ends, which lost 10 bases and 3 bases, there was a span of 15 bases. The CDR3 totals 13 residues. The germline gives CDR1 LNHDA, CDR2 SQIVND (reference sequence). The CDR3 sequence is CATRGGVYTEAFF. The CDR3 DNA reads as TGTGCCACCCGGGGAGGGGTGTACACTGAAGCTTTCTTT. Drawing the rest from reference TRBV19 and TRBJ1-1, the complete variable domain is DGGITQSPKYLFRKEGQNVTLSCEQNLNHDAMYWYRQDPGQGLRLIYYSQIVNDFQKGDIAEGYSVSREKKESFPLTVTSAQKNPTAFYLCATRGGVYTEAFFGQGTRLTVV.

The CDR3 bases are TGCGCCAGCAGCCAAGTTTTTGTTCCCTACGAGCAGTACTTC. This translates into CASSQVFVPYEQYF. The V call is TRBV4-1, the J call TRBJ2-7; D unresolved. The V end lost 1 base, the J end lost 2 bases, and 9 bases lay between the germline ends. CDR3 length equals 14 residues. The germline V gene encodes CDR1 MGHRA and CDR2 YSYEKL.

This sequence joins TRBV4-2 and TRBJ1-4; D is unresolved. Trimming cost V 0 bases and J 0 bases, with 11 bases left between them. This CDR3 spans 17 amino acids. Germline loops: CDR1 LGHNA, CDR2 YNFKEQ. CDR3: CASSQDPWVATNEKLFF. The CDR3, as DNA: TGTGCCAGCAGCCAAGATCCCTGGGTCGCAACTAATGAAAAACTGTTTTTT.

The V gene is TRBV10-3, the J gene TRBJ2-7; 7 bases map to TRBD1. V was clipped by 2 bases and J by 4 bases; unmatched bases: 5. This CDR3 has 14 residues. Germline CDR1 and CDR2: ENHRY and SYGVKD. The CDR3 here is CAISEATGIYEQYF. CDR3 bases: TGTGCCATCAGTGAGGCGACAGGGATATACGAGCAGTACTTC.